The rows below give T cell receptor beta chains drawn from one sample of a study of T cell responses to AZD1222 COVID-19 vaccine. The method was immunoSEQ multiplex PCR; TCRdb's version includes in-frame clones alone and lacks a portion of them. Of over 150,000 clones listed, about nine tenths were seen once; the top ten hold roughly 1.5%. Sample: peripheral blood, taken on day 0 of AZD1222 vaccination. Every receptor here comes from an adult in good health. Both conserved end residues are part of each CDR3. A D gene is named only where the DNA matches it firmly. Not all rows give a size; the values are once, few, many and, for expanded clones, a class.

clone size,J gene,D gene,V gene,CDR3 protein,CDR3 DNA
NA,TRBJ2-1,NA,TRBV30,CAWHQQGEYYNEQFF,TGTGCCTGGCACCAACAGGGAGAGTACTACAATGAGCAGTTCTTC
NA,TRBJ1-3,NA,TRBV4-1,CASSQGQGPGNTIYF,TGCGCCAGCAGCCAAGGGCAAGGGCCTGGAAACACCATATATTTT
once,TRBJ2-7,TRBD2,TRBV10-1,CASSERASGRAYEQYF,TGCGCCAGCAGTGAGAGGGCTAGCGGGAGGGCCTACGAGCAGTACTTC
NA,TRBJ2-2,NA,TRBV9,CASSVLMGRSRPGELFF,TGTGCCAGCAGCGTTCTCATGGGCAGGTCCCGTCCCGGGGAGCTGTTTTTT
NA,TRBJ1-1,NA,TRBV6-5,CASSYSRNTEAFF,TGTGCCAGCAGTTACTCCAGAAACACTGAAGCTTTCTTT
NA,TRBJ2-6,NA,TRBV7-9,CASSLMASGANVLTF,TGTGCCAGCAGCCTAATGGCCTCTGGGGCCAACGTCCTGACTTTC
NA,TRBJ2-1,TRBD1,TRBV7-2,CASTPRGPYNEQFF,TGTGCCAGCACCCCAAGGGGGCCATACAATGAGCAGTTCTTC
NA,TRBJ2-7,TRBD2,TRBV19,CASRSSGSTYEQYF,TGTGCCAGTAGAAGTAGCGGGTCAACCTACGAGCAGTACTTC
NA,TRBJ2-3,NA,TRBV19,CASSIDRQSRDTQYF,TGTGCCAGTAGTATAGATCGGCAGTCCCGCGATACGCAGTATTTT
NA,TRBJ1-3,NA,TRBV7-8,CASSTGSGNTIYF,TGTGCCAGCAGCACAGGATCAGGAAACACCATATATTTT
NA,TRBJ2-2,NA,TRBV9,CASSVTGSATGELFF,TGTGCCAGCAGCGTAACGGGGTCGGCCACCGGGGAGCTGTTTTTT
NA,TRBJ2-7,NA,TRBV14,CASSSGNSYEQYF,TGTGCCAGCAGCTCAGGGAACTCCTACGAGCAGTACTTC
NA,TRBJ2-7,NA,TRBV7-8,CASNERQASYEQYF,TGTGCCAGCAACGAAAGACAGGCTTCCTACGAGCAGTACTTC
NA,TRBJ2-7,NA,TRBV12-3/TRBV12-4,CASSSGTSGEQYF,TGTGCCAGCAGTTCCGGGACATCCGGCGAGCAGTACTTC
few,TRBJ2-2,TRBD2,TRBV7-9,CASSLRGGLTTGELFF,TGTGCCAGCAGCTTACGCGGGGGTCTCACCACCGGGGAGCTGTTTTTT
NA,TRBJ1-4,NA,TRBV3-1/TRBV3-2,CASSQESRGREKLFF,TGTGCCAGCAGCCAAGAGTCCCGGGGACGGGAAAAACTGTTTTTT
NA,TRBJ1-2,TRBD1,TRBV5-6,CASSSDRNDYGYTF,TGTGCCAGCAGCTCGGACAGGAACGACTATGGCTACACCTTC
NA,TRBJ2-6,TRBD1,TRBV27,CASSSRDRGRGANVLTF,TGTGCCAGCAGTTCCCGGGACAGGGGGCGTGGGGCCAACGTCCTGACTTTC
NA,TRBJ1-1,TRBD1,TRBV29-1,CSVRTGNTEAFF,TGCAGCGTCCGGACAGGGAACACTGAAGCTTTCTTT
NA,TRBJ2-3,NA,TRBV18,CASSRGGTDTQYF,TGTGCCAGCTCACGAGGGGGCACAGATACGCAGTATTTT
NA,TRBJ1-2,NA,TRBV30,CAWAPGTPISIF,NA
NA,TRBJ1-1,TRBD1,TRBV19,CASSPRGGDTEAFF,TGTGCCAGTAGTCCCAGGGGGGGGGACACTGAAGCTTTCTTT
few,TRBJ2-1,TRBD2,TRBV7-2,CASSLFGGGNEQFF,TGTGCCAGCAGCCTATTTGGGGGAGGGAATGAGCAGTTCTTC
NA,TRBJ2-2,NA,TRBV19,CASSIMDTGELFF,TGTGCCAGTAGTATTATGGACACCGGGGAGCTGTTTTTT
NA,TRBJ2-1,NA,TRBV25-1,CASTSNPGVSWFF,TGTGCCAGCACTTCTAACCCGGGGGTCTCTTGGTTCTTC
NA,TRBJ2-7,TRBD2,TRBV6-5,CASSYSGGVYEQYF,TGTGCCAGCAGTTACTCGGGGGGGGTCTACGAGCAGTACTTC
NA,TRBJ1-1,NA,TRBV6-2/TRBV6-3,CASSYGGALGTEAFF,TGTGCCAGCAGTTACGGCGGGGCGCTTGGCACTGAAGCTTTCTTT
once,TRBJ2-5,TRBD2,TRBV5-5,CASSLWRGMETQYF,TGTGCCAGCAGCTTGTGGCGGGGGATGGAGACCCAGTACTTC
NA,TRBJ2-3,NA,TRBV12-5,CASGFVGNTDTQYF,TGTGCTAGTGGTTTCGTCGGGAACACAGATACGCAGTATTTT
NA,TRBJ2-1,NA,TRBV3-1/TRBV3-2,CASSQGFEGSYNEQFF,TGTGCCAGCAGCCAAGGCTTTGAGGGCTCCTACAATGAGCAGTTCTTC
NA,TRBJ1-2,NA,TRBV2,CASSVVGNYGYTF,TGTGCCAGCAGTGTGGTCGGAAACTATGGCTACACCTTC
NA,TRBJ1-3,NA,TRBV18,CASSPSRDRTGNTIYF,TGTGCCAGCTCACCGTCACGCGACAGAACTGGAAACACCATATATTTT
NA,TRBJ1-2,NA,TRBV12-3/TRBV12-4,CASSPPDGYGYTF,TGTGCCAGCAGCCCCCCTGACGGTTATGGCTACACCTTC
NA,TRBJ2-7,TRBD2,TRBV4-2,CASSQVQREASYEQYF,TGTGCCAGCAGCCAAGTTCAGCGGGAGGCCTCCTACGAGCAGTACTTC
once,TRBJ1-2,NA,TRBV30,CAWSSRGSGSRYGYTF,TGTGCCTGGAGTTCTAGGGGATCCGGGTCACGGTATGGCTACACCTTC
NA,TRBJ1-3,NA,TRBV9,CASSPQVGGRGNTIYF,TGTGCCAGCAGCCCCCAAGTCGGGGGGCGAGGAAACACCATATATTTT
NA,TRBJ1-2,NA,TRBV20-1,CSARGFYGYTF,TGCAGTGCGCGTGGTTTTTACGGCTACACCTTC
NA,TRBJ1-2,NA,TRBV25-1,CASTEQGLGYTF,TGTGCCAGCACTGAACAGGGTCTTGGCTACACCTTC
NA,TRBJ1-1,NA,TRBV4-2,CASSQVIRVNTEAFF,TGTGCCAGCAGCCAAGTCATCAGGGTGAACACTGAAGCTTTCTTT
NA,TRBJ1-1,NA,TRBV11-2,CASSLHGLNTEAFF,TGTGCCAGCAGCTTACATGGGCTGAACACTGAAGCTTTCTTT
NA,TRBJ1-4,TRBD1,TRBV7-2,CASSRDRATNEKLFF,TGTGCCAGCAGCCGGGACAGGGCAACTAATGAAAAACTGTTTTTT
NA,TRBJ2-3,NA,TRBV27,CASSLGGRRGKGTDTQYF,TGTGCCAGCAGTTTGGGGGGCCGACGCGGGAAGGGCACAGATACGCAGTATTTT
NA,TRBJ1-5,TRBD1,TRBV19,CASSPDGTGGSSNQPQHF,TGTGCCAGTAGTCCAGACGGGACAGGGGGTTCTAGCAATCAGCCCCAGCATTTT
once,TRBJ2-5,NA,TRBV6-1,CASSENLRAQETQYF,TGTGCCAGCAGTGAAAATTTGCGGGCCCAAGAGACCCAGTACTTC
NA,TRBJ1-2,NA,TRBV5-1,CASSLGGSNSPYGYTF,TGCGCCAGCAGCTTGGGCGGCTCCAATTCACCCTATGGCTACACCTTC
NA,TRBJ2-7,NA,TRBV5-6,CASSPGGQGGIYEQYF,TGTGCCAGCAGCCCCGGGGGGCAGGGGGGCATCTACGAGCAGTACTTC
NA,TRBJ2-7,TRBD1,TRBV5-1,CASSLGDSGEQYF,TGCGCCAGCAGCTTGGGGGACAGCGGCGAGCAGTACTTC
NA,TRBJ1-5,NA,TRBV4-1,CASSQAGAQGQPQHF,TGCGCCAGCAGCCAAGCCGGAGCTCAGGGACAGCCCCAGCATTTT
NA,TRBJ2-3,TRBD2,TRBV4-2,CASSQDLAGLTDTQYF,TGTGCCAGCAGCCAAGATCTAGCGGGCCTCACAGATACGCAGTATTTT
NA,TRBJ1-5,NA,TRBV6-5,CASKWLINQPQHF,TGTGCCAGCAAGTGGCTAATCAATCAGCCCCAGCATTTT
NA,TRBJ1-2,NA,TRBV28,CASSLRSPLEGYTF,TGTGCCAGCAGTTTACGGTCGCCCCTGGAAGGCTACACCTTC
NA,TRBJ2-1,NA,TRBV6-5,CASRGYNEQFF,TGTGCCAGCCGGGGATACAATGAGCAGTTCTTC
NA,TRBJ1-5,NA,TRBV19,CASMDQSGNLPQHF,TGTGCCAGTATGGACCAATCAGGGAATCTGCCCCAGCATTTT
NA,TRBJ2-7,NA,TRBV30,CAWSSRRLGEQYF,TGTGCCTGGAGTTCGAGACGCCTAGGGGAGCAGTACTTC
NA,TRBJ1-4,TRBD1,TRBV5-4,CASSIGQGGNEKLFF,TGTGCCAGCAGCATAGGACAGGGAGGGAATGAAAAACTGTTTTTT
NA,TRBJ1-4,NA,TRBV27,CASRLQGSSEKLFF,TGTGCCAGCAGACTACAGGGCTCCAGCGAAAAACTGTTTTTT
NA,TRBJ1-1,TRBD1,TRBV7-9,CASSLRQGGGTEAFF,TGTGCCAGCAGCTTAAGACAGGGAGGGGGAACTGAAGCTTTCTTT
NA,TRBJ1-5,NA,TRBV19,CASSVGRGRSNQPQHF,TGTGCCAGTAGTGTCGGTAGGGGGAGAAGCAATCAGCCCCAGCATTTT
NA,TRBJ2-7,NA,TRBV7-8,CASSPRRVREQYF,TGTGCCAGCAGCCCCAGGAGGGTGCGGGAGCAGTACTTC